The next 32 T cell receptor beta chains were all read from a single sample in a study of cytomegalovirus exposure and HLA in healthy donors. PCR employed 60 Vbeta and 13 Jbeta primers. Sequenced by immunoSEQ multiplex PCR; TCRdb stores in-frame clones only, minus some. Of under 200,000 clones listed, about four fifths are singletons. Sequenced material: PBMCs. The receptor set was obtained from a male donor in good health and CMV-seropositive.

The chain carries TRBV27 and TRBJ2-2; the D is unclear. Trimming left V 3 bases short and J 5 bases short, with 7 bases between. Per germline, CDR1 MNHEY and CDR2 SMNVEV (reference sequence). This CDR3 comprises 13 residues. The CDR3 DNA is TGTGCCAGCAGTTTCCTAGGTACCGGGGAGCTGTTTTTT. It is translated as CASSFLGTGELFF.

The V call is TRBV19, the J call TRBJ2-5; 8 bases are shared with TRBD1. The DNA end favors TRBJ2-7, so the J call may be wrong. In germline, CDR1 is LNHDA, CDR2 SQIVND (reference sequence). The CDR3 runs to 14 residues. CDR3 loop: CASSRQGAGSEQYF. CDR3 DNA sequence: TGTGCCAGTAGTAGGCAGGGGGCCGGAAGCGAGCAGTACTTC.

The chain joins TRBV2 to TRBJ2-7; TRBD1 agrees at 10 bases. The V and J ends lost 7 bases and 2 bases, in that order; junction bases with no gene match: 5. The CDR3 has 14 residues. The germline V gene has CDR1 SNHLY and CDR2 FYNNEI. The DNA of the CDR3 is TGTGCCAGCACCCCTGGGACAGGGGCCTACGAGCAGTACTTC. This sequence encodes CASTPGTGAYEQYF.

The J gene is TRBJ2-3, the V gene TRBV18, with 10 bases lining up with TRBD2. The V and J ends lost 2 bases and 4 bases, in that order; junction bases with no gene match: 3. Germline-derived CDR1 and CDR2 are KGHSH and LQKENI. The CDR3 spans 15 residues. This CDR3 is CASSPTSGDPDTQYF. Here the CDR3 DNA reads TGTGCCAGCTCACCAACTAGCGGGGACCCAGATACGCAGTATTTT.

The chain employs TRBV7-4 and TRBJ1-2, with TRBD1 as a possible D gene (5 bases). The V gene lost 6 bases and the J gene lost 8 bases, with 19 bases spanning the gap. Germline CDR1 SGHVT, CDR2 SQSDAQ. The CDR3 has 14 amino acids. The CDR3 loop is CASSYRSAQSGYTF. The CDR3 DNA reads TGTGCCAGCAGTTACAGGTCAGCACAATCGGGCTACACCTTC.

This sequence joins TRBV11-2 and TRBJ1-2; D is undetermined. The CDR3 is 17 amino acids. Between the trimmed V and J ends, which lost 2 bases and 5 bases, there was a span of 21 bases. Per germline, CDR1 SGHAT and CDR2 FQNNGV. The CDR3 here is CASSLIMRPSPGYGYTF. The CDR3 DNA is TGTGCCAGCAGCTTAATAATGAGACCGAGCCCGGGTTATGGCTACACCTTC.

This clone was recorded only once. The chain employs TRBV9 and TRBJ2-1; D gene uncertain. V was trimmed by 3 bases and J by 4 bases, leaving 5 bases between them. The CDR3 runs 12 residues. The germline V gene encodes CDR1 SGDLS and CDR2 YYNGEE. The CDR3 DNA reads as TGTGCCAGCAGCGCAACTTACAATGAGCAGTTCTTC. This codes for CASSATYNEQFF.

The V gene is TRBV19, the J gene TRBJ1-2, with 7 bases lining up with TRBD1. CDR3 length: 13 residues. With V trimmed by 8 bases and J by 4 bases, 7 bases remained unmatched. The V gene's germline CDR1 is LNHDA and CDR2 SQIVND (reference sequence). The CDR3 nucleotides read TGTGCCAGTGACAGGGTTGGGGGCTATGGCTACACCTTC. This codes for CASDRVGGYGYTF.

This clone was observed once. The chain combines TRBV5-6 with TRBJ2-5; 11 nucleotides agree with TRBD2. Losses at the gene ends were 3 bases for V and 7 bases for J; bases not matched to a gene: 8. Germline CDR1 SGHDT, CDR2 YYEEEE. The CDR3 has 15 amino acids. The CDR3: CASSYSSLAGATQYF. The CDR3 bases are TGTGCCAGCAGCTATAGCTCACTAGCGGGGGCGACCCAGTACTTC. The whole variable domain, filled in from reference TRBV5-6 and TRBJ2-5, reads DAGVTQSPTHLIKTRGQQVTLRCSPKSGHDTVSWYQQALGQGPQFIFQYYEEEERQRGNFPDRFSGHQFPNYSSELNVNALLLGDSALYLCASSYSSLAGATQYFGPGTRLLVL.

The V and J genes are TRBV5-4 and TRBJ2-1; TRBD1 agrees at 7 bases. Trimming took 0 bases from V and 7 from J; bases not matched to a gene: 7. This CDR3 region has 15 residues. Germline values: CDR1 SGHNT, CDR2 YYREEE (reference sequence). The CDR3 DNA reads TGTGCCAGCAGCTTGGGAGGGGGCGTCATTAATGAGCAGTTCTTC. Protein sequence: CASSLGGGVINEQFF.

V is TRBV6-4 and J is TRBJ1-2; 8 bases are a match to TRBD1. This CDR3 region has 15 residues. The trim removed 6 bases at V and 6 bases at J, leaving 12 bases unmatched. CDR1 MRHNA and CDR2 SNTAGT come from the germline V gene. The CDR3 sequence: CASRPTGGKYDGYTF. DNA for the CDR3: TGTGCCAGCAGGCCCACAGGGGGAAAGTACGATGGCTACACCTTC.

This clone appeared once. This sequence joins TRBV19 and TRBJ1-5; D is possibly TRBD1 (5 bases). Germline CDR1 LNHDA, CDR2 SQIVND (reference sequence). Trimming took 3 bases from V and 3 from J, leaving 15 bases between them. The CDR3 extends over 16 amino acids. Here the CDR3 reads CASSMGGGRLNQPQHF. In DNA form, the CDR3 reads TGTGCCAGTAGTATGGGGGGAGGGCGCCTCAATCAGCCCCAGCATTTT.

The V and J genes are TRBV10-1 and TRBJ2-7; D might be TRBD1 (6 bases). V lost 4 bases and J 2 bases, leaving 18 bases between the germline ends. Per the germline V gene, CDR1 is WNHNN and CDR2 is SYGVQD (reference sequence). The CDR3 is made up of 16 amino acids. The CDR3 nucleotides are TGCGCCAGCAGTGGGCCCGGACAGTCGGATACCTACGAGCAGTACTTC. Its translation: CASSGPGQSDTYEQYF.

The chain has TRBV18 and TRBJ1-2, with D unresolved. The V end was cut by 2 bases, the J end by 1 base, with 8 bases between. The CDR3 extends over 14 amino acids. Germline V gene sequence: CDR1 KGHSH, CDR2 LQKENI. The CDR3 loop reads CASSPENSNYGYTF. The CDR3 DNA is TGTGCCAGCTCACCAGAGAACAGTAACTATGGCTACACCTTC.

J is TRBJ2-1 and V is TRBV2; 7 nucleotides match TRBD1. The J segment lost 6 bases and the V segment lost 4 bases, leaving 3 bases of the junction unmatched. CDR3 length: 13 amino acids. The germline V gene has CDR1 SNHLY and CDR2 FYNNEI. DNA for the CDR3: TGTGCCAGCAGTGGGGGACAGTTCAATGAGCAGTTCTTC. Its protein is CASSGGQFNEQFF. The complete variable domain, with remaining parts taken from reference TRBV2 and TRBJ2-1, reads EPEVTQTPSHQVTQMGQEVILRCVPISNHLYFYWYRQILGQKVEFLVSFYNNEISEKSEIFDDQFSVERPDGSNFTLKIRSTKLEDSAMYFCASSGGQFNEQFFGPGTRLTVL.

This chain uses TRBV7-2 with TRBJ2-5, with 15 nucleotides matching TRBD2. CDR3 size: 18 residues. Trimming removed 4 bases from V and 5 bases from J; junction bases left unmatched: 11. In germline, CDR1 is SGHTA, CDR2 FQGNSA. CDR3 protein: CASSSTRTSGGGVETQYF. The CDR3 coding sequence is TGTGCCAGCAGCTCGACGAGGACTAGCGGGGGGGGAGTGGAGACCCAGTACTTC.

The J gene is TRBJ2-5, the V gene TRBV5-1; 7 bases match TRBD1. V gave up 4 bases and J gave up 2 bases; unmatched junction bases: 14. This CDR3 is 17 amino acids long. Germline CDR1 and CDR2: SGHRS and YFSETQ. The CDR3 here is CASSLNPDRQRQETQYF. CDR3 DNA: TGCGCCAGCAGCCTAAATCCGGACAGGCAGCGGCAAGAGACCCAGTACTTC. Supplemented by reference TRBV5-1 and TRBJ2-5, the full variable domain reads KAGVTQTPRYLIKTRGQQVTLSCSPISGHRSVSWYQQTPGQGLQFLFEYFSETQRNKGNFPGRFSGRQFSNSRSEMNVSTLELGDSALYLCASSLNPDRQRQETQYFGPGTRLLVL.

The V and J genes are TRBV28 and TRBJ1-2, with D possibly being TRBD1 (5 bases). With 7 bases removed from V and 1 base from J, the gap between germline ends came to 16 bases. The CDR3 is 15 amino acids. The germline gives CDR1 MDHEN, CDR2 SYDVKM. CDR3 DNA sequence: TGTGCCAGCACTCCCCCGGGGAGGGGTAACTATGGCTACACCTTC. It encodes CASTPPGRGNYGYTF.

V gene TRBV6-5 combines with J gene TRBJ1-6; D remains ambiguous. The germline V gene encodes CDR1 MNHEY and CDR2 SVGAGI. CDR3 length: 15 residues. Trimming took off 7 bases at V and 6 bases at J, with 16 bases between the two ends. CDR3 DNA: TGTGCCAGCACCCCAACGTCGCGGTTTAATTCACCCCTCCACTTT. This encodes CASTPTSRFNSPLHF.

The genes are TRBV13 and TRBJ2-5; 13 positions agree with TRBD2. The V gene's germline CDR1 is PRHDT and CDR2 FYEKMQ (reference sequence). Losses at the gene ends were 5 bases for V and 5 bases for J; bases not matched to a gene: 11. The CDR3 has 17 amino acids. In DNA, the CDR3 is TGTGCCAGCAGCCCCATCGGGACTAGCGGGGCAATGGAGACCCAGTACTTC. Translated: CASSPIGTSGAMETQYF.

The chain is built from TRBV29-1 and TRBJ2-7, with D tentatively TRBD2 (6 bases). CDR1 is SQVTM and CDR2 is ANQGSEA in the germline V gene. CDR3 length: 13 amino acids. Deletions cut 5 bases from V and 6 bases from J, with 17 bases between. The CDR3 is CSVRPGPRGEQYF. The DNA of the CDR3 is TGCAGCGTTCGTCCGGGGCCGCGGGGCGAGCAGTACTTC.

The chain combines TRBV14 with TRBJ2-6; D unclear. The CDR3 is made up of 17 amino acids. With 1 base removed from V and 0 bases from J, the gap between germline ends came to 10 bases. Germline values: CDR1 SGHDN, CDR2 FVKESK. Here the CDR3 reads CASSQGRVTSGANVLTF. CDR3 DNA: TGTGCCAGCAGCCAAGGCCGGGTGACCTCTGGGGCCAACGTCCTGACTTTC.

J is TRBJ2-4 and V is TRBV5-6; weak D call: TRBD2 (6 bases). Germline CDR1 reads SGHDT; CDR2 reads YYEEEE. V dropped 4 bases and J dropped 8 bases, with 10 bases sitting between them. CDR3 length: 12 amino acids. The DNA of the CDR3 is TGTGCCAGCAGCGGGGGGACGGACATTCAGTACTTC. Its protein is CASSGGTDIQYF.

The chain is built from TRBV29-1 and TRBJ2-5; weak D call: TRBD2 (6 bases). The assigned J gene may be wrong: the sequence end matches TRBJ2-7 better. In germline, CDR1 is SQVTM, CDR2 ANQGSEA. The CDR3 extends over 14 amino acids. Here the CDR3 DNA reads TGCAGCGTTGGTGGGGCGTTGGGGGGTTACGAGCAGTACTTC. Protein product: CSVGGALGGYEQYF.

The V call is TRBV9, the J call TRBJ1-6; D is uncertain. The ends were cut back, 0 bases at V and 9 bases at J, with 10 bases in the middle. The CDR3 spans 14 residues. Germline CDR1 reads SGDLS; CDR2 reads YYNGEE. The CDR3 nucleotides read TGTGCCAGCAGCGTAGACGGTTCGGGTTCACCCCTCCACTTT. Its protein is CASSVDGSGSPLHF.

The V call is TRBV7-3, the J call TRBJ2-7; no clear D gene. Trimming stripped 0 bases from V and 0 bases from J, with 9 bases between. The CDR3 runs 15 residues. Per the germline V gene, CDR1 is SGHTA and CDR2 is FQGTGA. CDR3 DNA sequence: TGTGCCAGCAGCTTAACGGCGGCAAGCTCCTACGAGCAGTACTTC. Translation: CASSLTAASSYEQYF.

V gene TRBV18 combines with J gene TRBJ2-7; D unresolved. This CDR3 has 14 amino acids. V was shortened by 5 bases and J by 3 bases, with 14 bases between the two germline ends. Germline CDR1 reads KGHSH; CDR2 reads LQKENI. This CDR3 is CASSYTTTFYEQYF. In DNA form, the CDR3 reads TGTGCCAGCTCATACACCACGACATTCTACGAGCAGTACTTC. The full variable domain, its missing parts supplied by reference TRBV18 and TRBJ2-7, is NAGVMQNPRHLVRRRGQEARLRCSPMKGHSHVYWYRQLPEEGLKFMVYLQKENIIDESGMPKERFSAEFPKEGPSILRIQQVVRGDSAAYFCASSYTTTFYEQYFGPGTRLTVT.

The sample holds a few counts of this clone. CDR3 DNA: TGTGCCAGTAGTAAGGGGCCCCAGAACACTGAAGCTTTCTTT. Translated: CASSKGPQNTEAFF. This rearrangement joins TRBV19 to TRBJ1-1; D is perhaps TRBD1 (5 bases). V was trimmed by 4 bases and J by 1 base, leaving 10 bases between them. Looked up from germline, CDR1 is LNHDA and CDR2 is SQIVND (reference sequence). This CDR3 spans 14 amino acids. Variable domain in full (rest from reference TRBV19 and TRBJ1-1): DGGITQSPKYLFRKEGQNVTLSCEQNLNHDAMYWYRQDPGQGLRLIYYSQIVNDFQKGDIAEGYSVSREKKESFPLTVTSAQKNPTAFYLCASSKGPQNTEAFFGQGTRLTVV.

This sequence joins TRBV5-8 and TRBJ2-1; 11 bases are shared with TRBD2. Trimming removed 3 bases from V and 2 bases from J; junction bases left unmatched: 1. This CDR3 comprises 15 residues. Looked up from germline, CDR1 is SGHTS and CDR2 is YDEGEE. CDR3 sequence reads: CASSSSGGPYNEQFF. CDR3 in DNA: TGTGCCAGCAGCTCTAGCGGGGGGCCCTACAATGAGCAGTTCTTC. The full variable domain, with the rest looked up from reference TRBV5-8 and TRBJ2-1, is EAGVTQSPTHLIKTRGQQATLRCSPISGHTSVYWYQQALGLGLQFLLWYDEGEERNRGNFPPRFSGRQFPNYSSELNVNALELEDSALYLCASSSSGGPYNEQFFGPGTRLTVL.

This sequence joins TRBV27 and TRBJ2-1, with 10 bases identical to TRBD2. Germline assignment: CDR1 MNHEY and CDR2 SMNVEV (reference sequence). Unmatched junction bases numbered 11, after V lost 5 bases and J lost 7 bases. CDR3 size: 16 residues. The CDR3, as DNA: TGTGCCAGCAGTAGAATAAGCGGGGGGGCCTGGAATGAGCAGTTCTTC. Translating it yields CASSRISGGAWNEQFF.

The chain uses TRBV4-3 and TRBJ1-2, with D possibly being TRBD1 (6 bases). V shed 4 bases and J shed 4 bases, with 13 bases lying between them. The CDR3 loop spans 14 amino acids. Germline CDR1 and CDR2: LGHNA and YSLEER. The CDR3 nucleotides read TGCGCCAGCAGCCCTCGACAGGATAGCTATGGCTACACCTTC. Its translation is CASSPRQDSYGYTF.

This chain links TRBV11-1 with TRBJ2-2; TRBD1 matches 7 bases. The V gene's germline CDR1 is SGHAT and CDR2 FQDESV (reference sequence). J lost 7 bases, V lost 2 bases, and 10 bases had no gene match. The CDR3 totals 16 residues. The CDR3 DNA reads TGTGCCAGCAGCTTATCCCGCAGGGGGATTGGCGGGGAGCTGTTTTTT. Translated, it gives CASSLSRRGIGGELFF.